This is a list of T cell receptor beta chains from one sample in a study of control samples from healthy donors and cancer patients. Sequencing was performed with immunoSEQ multiplex PCR; in TCRdb, only in-frame clones are kept and a portion is missing. The sample records 170,000 or so clones, approximately 91% being singletons. Source material: blood. These receptors originate from a woman between 40 and 50 years old in good health. CDR3s include the opening cysteine and the closing phenylalanine or tryptophan. Each record gives: V gene, J gene, CDR3 protein.

>TRBV7-8|TRBJ2-3
CASSPQGYTDTQYF
>TRBV27|TRBJ2-7
CASRAGTGHYEQYF
>TRBV6-1|TRBJ1-1
CASSERAGGNTEAFF
>TRBV18|TRBJ1-1
CASSRRTVMNTEAFF
>TRBV28|TRBJ1-4
CASSLSGTGVFF
>TRBV15|TRBJ2-7
CATSNPGARYEQYF
>TRBV7-8|TRBJ1-5
CASSLGGQGASNQPQHF
>TRBV16|TRBJ2-7
CASSSETYEQYF
>TRBV5-1|TRBJ2-7
CASSMGLYEQYF
>TRBV5-6|TRBJ1-4
CASSLTVGSNEKLFF
>TRBV5-1|TRBJ2-3
CASSLIGGQVDTQYF
>TRBV13|TRBJ2-3
CASSWGSGGVSTDTQYF
>TRBV11-2|TRBJ1-2
CASSPRDSIFAGYTF
>TRBV5-1|TRBJ1-1
CASSLGGLLGDTEAFF
>TRBV14|TRBJ2-3
CASSLIGLAGGSTQYF
>TRBV4-1|TRBJ2-7
CASSRQDVVGDEQYF
>TRBV11-3|TRBJ1-3
CASSQSTGGNTIYF
>TRBV2|TRBJ2-5
CASSQDQETQYF
>TRBV11-1|TRBJ2-3
CASSLRSSTDTQYF
>TRBV6-5|TRBJ1-6
CASHLKENSPLHF
>TRBV9|TRBJ2-7
CASSLGAHYEQYF
>TRBV6-5|TRBJ1-1
CASRDTGGTTEAFF
>TRBV14|TRBJ2-7
CASSQDYGLARSEQYF
>TRBV7-9|TRBJ1-1
CASSFWGEDTEAFF
>TRBV2|TRBJ1-2
CASSEAFSNYGYTF
>TRBV10-3|TRBJ1-2
CAISEMGTAVGYTF
>TRBV12-3/TRBV12-4|TRBJ2-3
CASSSSNTDTQYF
>TRBV19|TRBJ1-2
CASSPSAGTAFYGYTF
>TRBV15|TRBJ2-3
CATSPRTSGGAGADTQYF
>TRBV5-5|TRBJ1-1
CASSLWGLGTEAFF